The source of this T cell receptor beta chain is a study of blood T cell repertoires in COVID-19. Overall study context: Samples representing acute and convalescent COVID-19 were sourced from the United States, Italy and Spain.

Seattle participants joined during active infection and were tracked over time. The CDR3 spans 14 residues. Germline CDR1 and CDR2: SGHNT and YYREEE (reference sequence). V lost 1 base, J lost 2 bases, and 3 bases stayed unmatched. How the authors handled the data: Reference gene primer amplification gave nucleated cell count estimates. TCRdb's copy holds only in-frame clones and misses some; the assay was immunoSEQ multiplex PCR. V, J and clone size derive from that table, while D and trimming were established from the DNA sequence. The repertoire includes some 80,000 clones, around four fifths of them detected once, and approximately 40% sits in the top ten.

The TCR comes from a man aged 60-69 years with COVID-19, enrolled during active disease. The V call is TRBV5-4, the J call TRBJ2-7; 7 bases match TRBD2. Source material: peripheral blood. The CDR3 loop is CASSLRGGAYEQYF. CDR3 bases: TGTGCCAGCAGCTTGAGGGGAGGGGCCTACGAGCAGTACTTC.